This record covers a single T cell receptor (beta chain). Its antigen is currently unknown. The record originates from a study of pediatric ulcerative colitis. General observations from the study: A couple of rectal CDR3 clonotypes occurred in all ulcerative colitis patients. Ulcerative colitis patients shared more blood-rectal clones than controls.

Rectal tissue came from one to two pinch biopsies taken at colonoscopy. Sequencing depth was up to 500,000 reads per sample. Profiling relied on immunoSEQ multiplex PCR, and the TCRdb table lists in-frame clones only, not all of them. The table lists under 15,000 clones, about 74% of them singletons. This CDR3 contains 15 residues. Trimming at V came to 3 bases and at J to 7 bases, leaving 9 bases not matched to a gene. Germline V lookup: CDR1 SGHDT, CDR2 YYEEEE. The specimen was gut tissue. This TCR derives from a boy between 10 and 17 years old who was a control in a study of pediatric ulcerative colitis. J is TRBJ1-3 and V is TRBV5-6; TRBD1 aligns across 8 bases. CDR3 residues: CASSSTGGSRNTIYF. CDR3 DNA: TGTGCCAGCAGCTCTACAGGGGGATCAAGGAACACCATATATTTT.